Each of the 7 T cell receptor beta chains below was sequenced from the same sample in a study of shared clonotypes between healthy human individuals. Selected positively for CCR7 and CD45RO-negative, naive CD8 cells excluded terminally differentiated effector memory CD45RA+ cells. Repertoires were generated with immunoSEQ multiplex PCR, while TCRdb's copy carries only in-frame clones and drops some. This sample has hundreds of thousands of clones, with nearly 98% found just once. Sequenced material: naive CD8+ T cells sorted from blood. The source of these receptors is a man aged 25 to 45 in good health.

The chain links TRBV7-8 to TRBJ2-3; TRBD2 matches at 13 bases. The J segment lost 1 base and the V segment lost 4 bases, leaving 8 bases of the junction unmatched. The CDR3 is 18 residues long. Germline CDR1 SGHVS, CDR2 FQNEAQ. The CDR3 region is CASSSETSGRRGTDTQYF. In nucleotides, the CDR3 is TGTGCCAGCAGCTCTGAGACTAGCGGGAGGCGGGGCACAGATACGCAGTATTTT.

The rearrangement links TRBV4-1 to TRBJ1-1; no definite D call. The CDR3 consists of 15 residues. V lost 3 bases and J lost 5, with 16 bases in between. Germline V gene sequence: CDR1 MGHRA, CDR2 YSYEKL. The CDR3 nucleotides read TGCGCCAGCAGCCAGGTAAACGGAGGAGCGACTGAAGCTTTCTTT. This translates into CASSQVNGGATEAFF.

The J gene is TRBJ2-6, the V gene TRBV15; D may be TRBD1 (6 bases). Trimming removed 4 bases from V and 2 bases from J, with 9 bases in between. The CDR3 totals 15 residues. Germline V lookup: CDR1 LNHNV, CDR2 YYDKDF (reference sequence). The chain's CDR3 is CATSTYRAGANVLTF. The CDR3 region has the DNA TGTGCCACCAGCACCTACAGGGCTGGGGCCAACGTCCTGACTTTC.

The J gene is TRBJ2-1, the V gene TRBV4-1; 8 nucleotides align to TRBD2. Germline V gives CDR1 MGHRA, CDR2 YSYEKL. The CDR3 is 15 residues long. V trimming: 2 bases; J trimming: 7 bases; junction bases outside the gene matches: 7. The DNA for the CDR3 is TGCGCCAGCAGCCAATTTGGACTAGCCCTGAATGAGCAGTTCTTC. Translated: CASSQFGLALNEQFF.

V usage is TRBV7-9 and J usage is TRBJ2-3; D is ambiguous. Trimming removed 5 bases from V and 8 bases from J, with 2 bases in between. The CDR3 runs 9 residues. The germline gives CDR1 SEHNR, CDR2 FQNEAQ (reference sequence). CDR3 sequence: CASSPTQYF. In nucleotides, the CDR3 is TGTGCCAGCAGCCCTACGCAGTATTTT.

The chain has TRBV5-5 and TRBJ2-7; 9 bases line up with TRBD1. The length of the CDR3 is 16 residues. The germline V gene encodes CDR1 SGHKS and CDR2 YYEKEE (reference sequence). The V gene end was trimmed by 2 bases and the J gene end by 3 bases; junction bases not matched to a gene: 9. Here the CDR3 DNA reads TGTGCCAGCAGCTTACAAACAGGGGGCCGAAGCTACGAGCAGTACTTC. Its protein product is CASSLQTGGRSYEQYF.

The chain links TRBV7-9 to TRBJ2-3; 7 bases fit TRBD2. Unmatched junction bases numbered 8, after V lost 5 bases and J lost 0 bases. Germline CDR1 SEHNR, CDR2 FQNEAQ (reference sequence). This CDR3 is built from 16 residues. CDR3 in DNA: TGTGCCAGCAGCCATAGCGGGTTATCTAGCACAGATACGCAGTATTTT. It encodes CASSHSGLSSTDTQYF. Variable domain in full (rest from reference TRBV7-9 and TRBJ2-3): DTGVSQNPRHKITKRGQNVTFRCDPISEHNRLYWYRQTLGQGPEFLTYFQNEAQLEKSRLLSDRFSAERPKGSFSTLEIQRTEQGDSAMYLCASSHSGLSSTDTQYFGPGTRLTVL.